In its sample, the clone carrying this T cell receptor beta chain was seen a few times. The antigen is unknown. With 60 Vbeta and 13 Jbeta primers, the PCR was carried out. Here immunoSEQ multiplex PCR was the method, and the copy in TCRdb shows in-frame clones only, minus some. The top ten clones hold roughly 3% of a sample with 65,000 to 100,000 clones, more than 70% of them seen once. The data were taken from a study of cytomegalovirus exposure and HLA in healthy donors. V dropped 0 bases and J dropped 6 bases, with 14 bases sitting between them. This CDR3 is 15 amino acids long. CDR1 is SGHRS and CDR2 is YFSETQ in the germline V gene. Study-level findings and limits: With later analysis, a missense DCLRE1C variant became linked to TCR beta V- and J-gene trimming.

The TCR originated in a man between 35 and 55 years old in good health and CMV-seronegative. The gene calls are TRBV5-1 and TRBJ2-3; no firm D call. Sequenced: PBMCs. CDR3 DNA sequence: TGCGCCAGCAGCTTGGGGTCCTCAGGCTTGGATACGCAGTATTTT. This encodes CASSLGSSGLDTQYF.